These T cell receptor beta chains were read from a single sample in a study of cytomegalovirus exposure and HLA in healthy donors. Sequenced by immunoSEQ multiplex PCR; TCRdb stores in-frame clones only, minus some. The sample has about 250,000 clones, roughly 91% seen once. Sequencing was done on a sample of PBMCs. The receptor source for this set is a girl aged 2-9 years in good health and CMV-seronegative. Both conserved end residues are part of each CDR3. The order of the fields is D gene, clone size, J gene, V gene, CDR3 DNA, CDR3 protein. The D gene is left open where the match is weak. Rows may omit the clone size; those that give it use once, few, many or a size class.

d_call: TRBD1
clone_size: once
j_call: TRBJ2-7
v_call: TRBV7-2
cdr3_nt: TGTGCCAGCAGCTGGCCGGGACAGACCTACGAGCAGTACTTC
cdr3_aa: CASSWPGQTYEQYF

d_call: .
clone_size: .
j_call: TRBJ2-1
v_call: TRBV25-1
cdr3_nt: TGTGCCAGCAGTGAATACGCCGCGGACTCCTACAATGAGCAGTTCTTC
cdr3_aa: CASSEYAADSYNEQFF

d_call: TRBD2
clone_size: .
j_call: TRBJ2-2
v_call: TRBV9
cdr3_nt: TGTGCCAGCAGCGTGGGACTAGCGGGGGGGCGTAACACCGGGGAGCTGTTTTTT
cdr3_aa: CASSVGLAGGRNTGELFF

d_call: .
clone_size: .
j_call: TRBJ2-3
v_call: TRBV2
cdr3_nt: TGTGCCAGCAGTGAATACAGTTCTAGCACAGATACGCAGTATTTT
cdr3_aa: CASSEYSSSTDTQYF

d_call: .
clone_size: .
j_call: TRBJ1-2
v_call: TRBV6-5
cdr3_nt: TGTGCCAGCAGCCCCGCGGATAACTATGGCTACACCTTC
cdr3_aa: CASSPADNYGYTF

d_call: .
clone_size: .
j_call: TRBJ2-1
v_call: TRBV10-2
cdr3_nt: TGCGCCAGCAGTGATATAACAATGTCCTACAATGAGCAGTTCTTC
cdr3_aa: CASSDITMSYNEQFF

d_call: TRBD2
clone_size: .
j_call: TRBJ2-5
v_call: TRBV7-2
cdr3_nt: TGTGCCAGCAGCTTAGGATTAGCGGGAGCCCAAGAGACCCAGTACTTC
cdr3_aa: CASSLGLAGAQETQYF

d_call: .
clone_size: once
j_call: TRBJ2-3
v_call: TRBV19
cdr3_nt: TGTGCCAGTAGTATCCCGCCTACCACAGATACGCAGTATTTT
cdr3_aa: CASSIPPTTDTQYF

d_call: .
clone_size: .
j_call: TRBJ2-7
v_call: TRBV30
cdr3_nt: TGTGCCTGGAGTTTAGGTGACAGCTACGAGCAGTACTTC
cdr3_aa: CAWSLGDSYEQYF

d_call: .
clone_size: few
j_call: TRBJ1-2
v_call: TRBV15
cdr3_nt: TGTGCCACCAGCAGTCCCCTAGGGGGGGATGGCTACACCTTC
cdr3_aa: CATSSPLGGDGYTF

d_call: .
clone_size: .
j_call: TRBJ2-1
v_call: TRBV14
cdr3_nt: TGTGCCAGCAGCCAAGGGCTCTCAGGGAACTACAATGAGCAGTTCTTC
cdr3_aa: CASSQGLSGNYNEQFF

d_call: TRBD2
clone_size: .
j_call: TRBJ2-7
v_call: TRBV6-1
cdr3_nt: TGTGCCACGTGGACTAGCGCATACTACGAGCAGTACTTC
cdr3_aa: CATWTSAYYEQYF

d_call: TRBD1
clone_size: .
j_call: TRBJ2-1
v_call: TRBV7-8
cdr3_nt: TGTGCCAGCAGCTCGTCGGGACAGGGATTGTTCTACAATGAGCAGTTCTTC
cdr3_aa: CASSSSGQGLFYNEQFF

d_call: .
clone_size: .
j_call: TRBJ2-1
v_call: TRBV11-2
cdr3_nt: TGTGCCAGCAGCCTGGACTCGGCCGAGCAGTTCTTC
cdr3_aa: CASSLDSAEQFF